This T cell receptor beta chain was captured by sequencing in a study of cytomegalovirus exposure and HLA in healthy donors. The study ran its PCR with 60 Vbeta and 13 Jbeta primers. Sequencing was performed with immunoSEQ multiplex PCR; in TCRdb, only in-frame clones are kept and a portion is missing. The sample shows approximately 140,000 clones, approximately 80% of them seen only once. General observations from the study: CMV serostatus was the only recorded immune exposure for donors. Common viral pathogens seemed, in a later analysis, to connect with several of the most significant clusters. Most of the TCR beta V segments (in an earlier analysis) were productive either about 90% or about 30% of the time.

Germline CDR1 reads MNHEY; CDR2 reads SVGAGI. J was trimmed by 3 bases and V by 6 bases; bases with no gene match: 8. The CDR3 totals 15 residues. Concerning this clone: As yet, its antigen is unknown.

Specimen: PBMCs. This receptor was identified in a man between 18 and 35 years old in good health and CMV-seronegative. The chain combines TRBV6-5 with TRBJ2-1, with 7 bases matching TRBD2. The CDR3 is CASSQSLADYNEQFF. DNA of the CDR3: TGTGCCAGCAGCCAAAGCCTAGCGGACTACAATGAGCAGTTCTTC.